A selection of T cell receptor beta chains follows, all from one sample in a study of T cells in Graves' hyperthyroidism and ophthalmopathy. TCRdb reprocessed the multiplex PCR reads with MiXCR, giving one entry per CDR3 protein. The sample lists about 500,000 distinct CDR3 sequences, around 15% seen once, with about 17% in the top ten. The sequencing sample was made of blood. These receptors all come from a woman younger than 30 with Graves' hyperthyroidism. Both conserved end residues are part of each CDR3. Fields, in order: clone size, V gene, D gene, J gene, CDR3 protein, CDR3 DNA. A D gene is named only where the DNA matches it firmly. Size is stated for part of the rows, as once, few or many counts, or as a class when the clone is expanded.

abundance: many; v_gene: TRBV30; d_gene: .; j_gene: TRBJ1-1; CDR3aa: CAWSGHRGSEAFF; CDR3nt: TGTGCCTGGAGTGGGCACCGAGGGTCTGAAGCTTTCTTT
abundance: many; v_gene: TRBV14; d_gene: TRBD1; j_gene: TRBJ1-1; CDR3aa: CASSGDRGNLEAFF; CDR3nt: TGTGCCAGCAGCGGAGACAGGGGGAACCTTGAAGCTTTCTTT
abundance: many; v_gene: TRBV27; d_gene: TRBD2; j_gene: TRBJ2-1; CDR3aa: CASSSWTSLVDEQFF; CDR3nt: TGTGCCAGCAGTTCTTGGACTAGCTTGGTGGATGAGCAGTTCTTC
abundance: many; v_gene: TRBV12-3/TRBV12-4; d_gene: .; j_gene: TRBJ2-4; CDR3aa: CASSPLMDRAKNIQYF; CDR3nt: TGTGCCAGCAGTCCCCTTATGGATCGGGCCAAAAACATTCAGTACTTC
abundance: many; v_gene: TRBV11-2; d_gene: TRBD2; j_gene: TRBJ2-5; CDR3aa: CASTPQEGLGKTQYF; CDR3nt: TGTGCCAGCACCCCCCAAGAAGGACTAGGAAAGACCCAGTACTTC
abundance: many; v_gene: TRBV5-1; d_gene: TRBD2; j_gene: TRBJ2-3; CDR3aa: CASSAGASGSSTDTQYF; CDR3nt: TGCGCCAGCAGCGCTGGGGCTAGCGGGAGCTCCACAGATACGCAGTATTTT
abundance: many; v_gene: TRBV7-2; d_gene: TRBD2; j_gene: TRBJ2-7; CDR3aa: CASSREGRYEQYF; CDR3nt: TGTGCCAGCAGTCGGGAGGGTAGGTACGAGCAGTACTTC
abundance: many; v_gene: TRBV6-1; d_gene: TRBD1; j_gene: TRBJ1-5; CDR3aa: CASSGTGVQPQHF; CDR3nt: TGTGCCAGCAGTGGGACAGGGGTCCAGCCCCAGCATTTT
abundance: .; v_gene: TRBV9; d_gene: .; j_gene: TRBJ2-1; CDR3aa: CASSGGTIRYNEQFF; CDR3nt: TGTGCCAGCAGCGGAGGGACAATCCGGTACAATGAGCAGTTCTTC
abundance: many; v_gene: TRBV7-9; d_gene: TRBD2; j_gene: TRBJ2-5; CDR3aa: CASSSGGTSGAPYQETQYF; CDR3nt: TGTGCCAGCAGCTCAGGAGGGACTAGCGGGGCCCCATACCAAGAGACCCAGTACTTC
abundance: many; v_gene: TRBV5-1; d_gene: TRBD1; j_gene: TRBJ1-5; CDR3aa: CASSLGTGGFGDNQPQHF; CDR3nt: TGCGCCAGCAGCTTGGGGACAGGGGGGTTTGGAGACAATCAGCCCCAGCATTTT
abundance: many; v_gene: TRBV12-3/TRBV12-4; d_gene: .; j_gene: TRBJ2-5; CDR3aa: CASTSGLRGGYQETQYF; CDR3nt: TGTGCCAGCACCTCCGGGCTCCGGGGAGGTTACCAAGAGACCCAGTACTTC
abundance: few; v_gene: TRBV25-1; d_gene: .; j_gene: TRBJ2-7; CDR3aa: CASSEYVEQYF; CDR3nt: TGTGCCAGCAGTGAATACGTCGAGCAGTACTTC
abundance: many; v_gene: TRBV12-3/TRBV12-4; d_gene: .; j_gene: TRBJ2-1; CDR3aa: CASLVAVYNEQFF; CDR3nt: TGTGCCAGCCTCGTCGCCGTCTACAATGAGCAGTTCTTC
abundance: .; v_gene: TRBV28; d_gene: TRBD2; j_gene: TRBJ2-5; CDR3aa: CASSQRAGANQETQYF; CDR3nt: TGTGCCAGCAGCCAAAGAGCGGGAGCGAACCAAGAGACCCAGTACTTC
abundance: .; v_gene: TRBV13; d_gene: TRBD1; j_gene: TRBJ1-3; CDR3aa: CASSLEGAGGNTIYF; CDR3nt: TGTGCCAGCAGCTTGGAGGGGGCGGGTGGAAACACCATATATTTT
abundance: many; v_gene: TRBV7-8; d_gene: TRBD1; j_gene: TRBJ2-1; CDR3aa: CASSLPGQGTYNEQFF; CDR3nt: TGTGCCAGCAGTCTCCCGGGACAGGGGACCTACAATGAGCAGTTCTTC
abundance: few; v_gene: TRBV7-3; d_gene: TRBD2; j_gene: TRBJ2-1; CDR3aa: CASSPGRDYQFF; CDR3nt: TGTGCCAGCAGCCCTGGGCGGGACTATCAGTTCTTC
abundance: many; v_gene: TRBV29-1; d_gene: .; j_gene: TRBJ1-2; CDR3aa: CSGVVDAYGYTF; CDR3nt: TGCAGCGGCGTCGTTGATGCCTATGGCTACACCTTC
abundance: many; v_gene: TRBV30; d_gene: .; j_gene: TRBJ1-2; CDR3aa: CAWSLGPGRHGYTF; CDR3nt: TGTGCCTGGAGTTTGGGACCCGGACGACATGGCTACACCTTC
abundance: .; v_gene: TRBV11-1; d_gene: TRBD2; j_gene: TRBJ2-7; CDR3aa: CASSLGTSFGEQYF; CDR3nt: TGTGCCAGCAGCTTGGGGACTAGTTTTGGCGAGCAGTACTTC
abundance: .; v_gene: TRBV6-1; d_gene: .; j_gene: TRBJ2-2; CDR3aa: CASSYGGTPGELFF; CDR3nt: TGTGCCAGCAGTTATGGGGGAACCCCCGGGGAGCTGTTTTTT
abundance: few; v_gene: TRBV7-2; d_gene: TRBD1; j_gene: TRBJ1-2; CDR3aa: CASSSRDSSYGYTF; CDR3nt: TGTGCCAGCAGCAGCCGGGACAGCTCCTATGGCTACACCTTC
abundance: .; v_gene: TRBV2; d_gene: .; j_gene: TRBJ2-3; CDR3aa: CASSEFSGDSQLDTQYF; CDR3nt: TGTGCCAGCAGTGAATTTTCGGGGGACAGCCAATTGGATACGCAGTATTTT
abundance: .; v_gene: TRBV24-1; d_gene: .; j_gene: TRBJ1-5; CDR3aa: CATSDPGGTEPQHF; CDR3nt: TGTGCCACCAGTGATCCGGGGGGCACAGAGCCCCAGCATTTT
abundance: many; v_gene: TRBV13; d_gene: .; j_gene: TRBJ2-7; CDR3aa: CASSLLERQDYEQYF; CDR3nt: TGTGCCAGCAGCTTATTAGAGAGACAAGACTACGAGCAGTACTTC
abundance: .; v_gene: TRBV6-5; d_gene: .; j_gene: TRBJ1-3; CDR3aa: CASSYSIGTGNTIYF; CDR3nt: TGTGCCAGCAGTTACTCGATCGGGACTGGAAACACCATATATTTT
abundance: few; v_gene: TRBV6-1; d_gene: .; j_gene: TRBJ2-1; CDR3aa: CASSEAMDGGNEQFF; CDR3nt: TGTGCCAGCAGTGAAGCGATGGATGGGGGGAATGAGCAGTTCTTC
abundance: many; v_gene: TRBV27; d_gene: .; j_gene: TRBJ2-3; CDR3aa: CASSSNPSTDTQYF; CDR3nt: TGTGCCAGCAGCTCAAACCCGAGCACAGATACGCAGTATTTT
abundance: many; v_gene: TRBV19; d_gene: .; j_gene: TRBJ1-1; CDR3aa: CASSTSGTTEAFF; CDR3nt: TGTGCCAGTAGTACATCAGGGACCACTGAAGCTTTCTTT
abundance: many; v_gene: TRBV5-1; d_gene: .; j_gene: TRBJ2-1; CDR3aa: CASSLEADLSYNEQFF; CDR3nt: TGCGCCAGCAGCTTGGAAGCGGACCTATCCTACAATGAGCAGTTCTTC
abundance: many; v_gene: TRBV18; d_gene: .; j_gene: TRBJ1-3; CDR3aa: CASSPLSATGNTIYF; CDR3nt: TGTGCCAGCTCACCACTCTCGGCCACGGGAAACACCATATATTTT
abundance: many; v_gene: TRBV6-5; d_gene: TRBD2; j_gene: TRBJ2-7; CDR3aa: CASSYRAGRTYEQYF; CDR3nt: TGTGCCAGCAGTTACCGAGCGGGGAGGACCTACGAGCAGTACTTC
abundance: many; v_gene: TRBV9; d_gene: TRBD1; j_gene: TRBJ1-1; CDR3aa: CASSVRQGAGEAFF; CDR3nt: TGTGCCAGCAGCGTACGGCAGGGGGCCGGTGAAGCTTTCTTT
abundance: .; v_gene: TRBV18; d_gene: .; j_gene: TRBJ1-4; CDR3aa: CASSPFRGRATNEKLFF; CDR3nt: TGTGCCAGCTCACCTTTCAGGGGAAGGGCAACTAATGAAAAACTGTTTTTT
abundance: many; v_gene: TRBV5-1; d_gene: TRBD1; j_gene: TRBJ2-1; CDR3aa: CASSSGQGGHNEQFF; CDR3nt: TGCGCCAGCAGCTCGGGACAGGGGGGCCACAATGAGCAGTTCTTC
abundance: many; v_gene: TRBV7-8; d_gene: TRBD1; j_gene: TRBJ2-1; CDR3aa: CASTTQQGRNEQFF; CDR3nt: TGTGCCAGCACCACTCAACAGGGGCGGAATGAGCAGTTCTTC
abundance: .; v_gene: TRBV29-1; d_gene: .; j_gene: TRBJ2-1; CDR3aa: CSVSGVPTYNEQFF; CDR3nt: TGCAGCGTCTCAGGGGTCCCCACCTACAATGAGCAGTTCTTC
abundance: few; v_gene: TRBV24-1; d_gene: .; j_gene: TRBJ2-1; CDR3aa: CATSDPGTGSYNEQFF; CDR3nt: TGTGCCACCAGTGATCCAGGGACCGGCTCCTACAATGAGCAGTTCTTC
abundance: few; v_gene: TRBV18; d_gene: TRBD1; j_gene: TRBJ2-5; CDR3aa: CASSPLRDSQETQYF; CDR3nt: TGTGCCAGCTCACCTCTTCGGGACAGCCAAGAGACCCAGTACTTC
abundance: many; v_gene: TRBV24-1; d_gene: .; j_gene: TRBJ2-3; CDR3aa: CATRDDFTDTQYF; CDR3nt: TGTGCCACCAGGGACGACTTCACAGATACGCAGTATTTT
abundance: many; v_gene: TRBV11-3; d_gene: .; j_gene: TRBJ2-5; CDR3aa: CASSFDGGETQYF; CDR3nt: TGTGCCAGCAGCTTCGACGGAGGGGAGACCCAGTACTTC
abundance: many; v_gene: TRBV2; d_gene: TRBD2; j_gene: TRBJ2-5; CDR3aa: CASRRSGSGETQYF; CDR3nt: TGTGCCAGCAGACGGAGCGGGAGTGGAGAGACCCAGTACTTC
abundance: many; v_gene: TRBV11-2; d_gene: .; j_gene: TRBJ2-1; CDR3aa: CASSLGGRESYNEQFF; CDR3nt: TGTGCCAGCAGCTTAGGAGGTAGGGAGTCCTACAATGAGCAGTTCTTC
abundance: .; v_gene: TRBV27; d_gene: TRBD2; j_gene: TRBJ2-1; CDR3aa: CASSSPGTSGRVEQFF; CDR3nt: TGTGCCAGCAGTTCGCCCGGGACTAGCGGGAGGGTTGAGCAGTTCTTC
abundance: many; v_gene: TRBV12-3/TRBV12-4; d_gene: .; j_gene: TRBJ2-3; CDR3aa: CASSLMGGASTDTQYF; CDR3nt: TGTGCCAGCAGTTTGATGGGAGGAGCGAGCACAGATACGCAGTATTTT
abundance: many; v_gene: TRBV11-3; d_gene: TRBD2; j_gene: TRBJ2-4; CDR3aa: CASSLETSGGIQYF; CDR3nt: TGTGCCAGCAGCTTAGAGACTAGCGGGGGAATTCAGTACTTC
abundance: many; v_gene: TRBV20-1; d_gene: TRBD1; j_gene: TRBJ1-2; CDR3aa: CSARVQQGPSNYGYTF; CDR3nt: TGCAGTGCTAGAGTCCAACAGGGGCCATCTAACTATGGCTACACCTTC
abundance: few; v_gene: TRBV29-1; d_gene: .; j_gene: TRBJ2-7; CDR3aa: CSVRQGLTYEQYF; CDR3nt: TGCAGCGTTCGACAGGGACTTACCTACGAGCAGTACTTC
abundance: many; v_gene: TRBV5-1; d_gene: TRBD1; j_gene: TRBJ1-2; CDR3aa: CASSFRTGLGYTF; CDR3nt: TGCGCCAGCAGCTTTCGGACAGGTCTTGGCTACACCTTC
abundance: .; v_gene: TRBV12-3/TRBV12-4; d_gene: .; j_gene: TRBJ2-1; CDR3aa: CASSEMRMSSYNEQFF; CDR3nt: TGTGCCAGCAGTGAGATGAGGATGAGCTCCTACAATGAGCAGTTCTTC
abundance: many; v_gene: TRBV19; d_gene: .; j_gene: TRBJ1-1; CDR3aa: CASSIGRGMNTEAFF; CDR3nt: TGTGCCAGTAGTATAGGAAGGGGTATGAACACTGAAGCTTTCTTT
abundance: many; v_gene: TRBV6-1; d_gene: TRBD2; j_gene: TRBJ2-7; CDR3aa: CASSFRTSNYEQYF; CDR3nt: TGTGCCAGCAGTTTCAGGACTAGCAATTACGAGCAGTACTTC